These 5 T cell receptor beta chains originate from one sample sequenced in a study of T cells in Graves' hyperthyroidism and ophthalmopathy. TCR beta CDR3 regions were amplified from RNA. First-round RT-PCR targeting the TCR CDR3 was performed with the HTBI primer set. A single record per CDR3 protein comes from TCRdb applying MiXCR to the multiplex PCR reads. The sample holds approximately 700,000 distinct CDR3 sequences, just under 45% seen once. Sequencing input: peripheral blood or thyroid tissue (not recorded which). These receptors originate from an adult man with Graves' disease, either hyperthyroidism or ophthalmopathy (not recorded which).

As DNA, the CDR3 is TGTGCCAGCAGCTTAGGTTTAGGGCGACAAGAGACCCAGTACTTC. It specifies CASSLGLGRQETQYF. The V gene is TRBV7-6, the J gene TRBJ2-5; D remains ambiguous. The germline V and J ends were trimmed by 1 base and 2 bases, with 11 bases remaining between them. Germline loops: CDR1 SGHVS, CDR2 FNYEAQ. The CDR3 consists of 15 residues.

The chain combines TRBV20-1 with TRBJ2-7; D uncertain. In germline, CDR1 is DFQATT, CDR2 SNEGSKA (reference sequence). V was trimmed by 6 bases and J by 1 base, leaving 16 bases between them. There are 14 residues in the CDR3. CDR3 nucleotides: TGCAGTGCCACTCGCGCCGGGCTATCCTACGAGCAGTACTTC. Amino acids: CSATRAGLSYEQYF.

The sample holds a few counts of this clonotype. Written as DNA, the CDR3 is TGCGCCAGCAGCTATGGACCAGGAACTAATGAAAAACTGTTTTTT. Translating it yields CASSYGPGTNEKLFF. The J gene is TRBJ1-4, the V gene TRBV5-1; no firm D call. Germline V gene sequence: CDR1 SGHRS, CDR2 YFSETQ. V was cut by 3 bases and J by 1 base, with 10 bases left in between. The CDR3 runs to 15 residues.

This clonotype was detected only a few times. CDR3: CSVVVQNTGELFF. The CDR3 DNA follows: TGCAGCGTTGTTGTTCAAAACACCGGGGAGCTGTTTTTT. The chain combines TRBV29-1 with TRBJ2-2, with D unclear. Trimming cost V 4 bases and J 2 bases, with 8 bases left between them. Looked up from germline, CDR1 is SQVTM and CDR2 is ANQGSEA. CDR3 length: 13 residues.

The chain couples TRBV6-5 to TRBJ2-7; D ambiguous. Trimming removed 0 bases at V and 5 bases at J, with 5 bases between. CDR3 length: 12 amino acids. Germline lookup yields CDR1 MNHEY and CDR2 SVGAGI. The CDR3 here is CASSYSPHEQYF. The CDR3 DNA is TGTGCCAGCAGTTACTCTCCCCACGAGCAGTACTTC.